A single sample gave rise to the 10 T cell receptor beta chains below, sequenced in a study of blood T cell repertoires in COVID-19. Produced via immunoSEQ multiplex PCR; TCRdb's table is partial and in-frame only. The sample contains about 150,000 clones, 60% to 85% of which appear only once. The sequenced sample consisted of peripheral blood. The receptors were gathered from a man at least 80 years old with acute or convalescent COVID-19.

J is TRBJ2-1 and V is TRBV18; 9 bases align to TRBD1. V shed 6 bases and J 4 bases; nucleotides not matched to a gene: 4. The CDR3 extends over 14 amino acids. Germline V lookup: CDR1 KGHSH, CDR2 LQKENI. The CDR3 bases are TGTGCCAGCTCGCCTGACAGGGGGTACAATGAGCAGTTCTTC. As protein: CASSPDRGYNEQFF.

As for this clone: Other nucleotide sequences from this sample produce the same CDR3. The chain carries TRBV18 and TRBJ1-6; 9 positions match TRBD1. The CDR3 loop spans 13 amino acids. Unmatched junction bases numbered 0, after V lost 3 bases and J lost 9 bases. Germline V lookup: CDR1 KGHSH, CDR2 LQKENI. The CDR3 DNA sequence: TGTGCCAGCTCACCGGACAGGGGTTCACCCCTCCACTTT. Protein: CASSPDRGSPLHF.

The CDR3 DNA follows: TGTGCCAGCACAGAACTAGATAATTCACCCCTCCACTTT. It yields the protein CASTELDNSPLHF. The chain is built from TRBV6-5 and TRBJ1-6; D unresolved. V shed 7 bases and J shed 5 bases, with 9 bases lying between them. Germline lookup yields CDR1 MNHEY and CDR2 SVGAGI. The CDR3 covers 13 residues.

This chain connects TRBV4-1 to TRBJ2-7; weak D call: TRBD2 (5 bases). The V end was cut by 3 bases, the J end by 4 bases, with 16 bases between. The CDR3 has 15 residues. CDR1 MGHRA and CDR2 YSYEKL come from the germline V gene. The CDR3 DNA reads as TGCGCCAGCAGCCAGGCTGAGGGTTCAGTTTACGAGCAGTACTTC. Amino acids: CASSQAEGSVYEQYF.

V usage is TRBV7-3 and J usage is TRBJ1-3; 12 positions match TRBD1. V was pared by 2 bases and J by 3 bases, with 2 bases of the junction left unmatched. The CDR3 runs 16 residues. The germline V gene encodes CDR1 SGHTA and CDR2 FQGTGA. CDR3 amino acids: CASSLGTGGVGNTIYF. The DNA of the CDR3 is TGTGCCAGCAGCTTAGGGACAGGGGGCGTTGGAAACACCATATATTTT.

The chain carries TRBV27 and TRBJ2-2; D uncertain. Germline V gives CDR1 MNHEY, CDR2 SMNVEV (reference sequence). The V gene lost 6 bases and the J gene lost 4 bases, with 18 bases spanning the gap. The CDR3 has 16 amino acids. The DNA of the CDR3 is TGTGCCAGCAGGATTACAAGTTCGGCGGTCACCGGGGAGCTGTTTTTT. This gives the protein CASRITSSAVTGELFF.

The CDR3 sequence is CASTSGSTDTQYF. The CDR3 nucleotides are TGTGCCAGCACTAGCGGGAGCACAGATACGCAGTATTTT. The V gene is TRBV3-1 (or the pseudogene TRBV3-2), the J gene TRBJ2-3; 8 nucleotides match TRBD2. The germline gives CDR1 LGHDT, CDR2 YNNKEL (reference sequence). The CDR3 is made up of 13 amino acids. V lost 7 bases to trimming and J lost 0 bases; unmatched junction nucleotides: 0.

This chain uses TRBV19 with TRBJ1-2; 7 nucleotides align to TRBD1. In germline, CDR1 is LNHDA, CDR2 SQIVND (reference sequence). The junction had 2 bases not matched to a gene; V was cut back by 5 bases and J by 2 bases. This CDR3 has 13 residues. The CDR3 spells CASSPDRNYGYTF. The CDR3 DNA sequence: TGTGCCAGTAGTCCGGACAGGAACTATGGCTACACCTTC.

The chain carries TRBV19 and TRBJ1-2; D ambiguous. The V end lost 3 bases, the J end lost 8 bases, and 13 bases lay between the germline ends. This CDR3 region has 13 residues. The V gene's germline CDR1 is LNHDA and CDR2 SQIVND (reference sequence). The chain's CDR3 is CASSIVAGRGYTF. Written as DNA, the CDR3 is TGTGCCAGTAGTATCGTGGCAGGTCGGGGCTACACCTTC.

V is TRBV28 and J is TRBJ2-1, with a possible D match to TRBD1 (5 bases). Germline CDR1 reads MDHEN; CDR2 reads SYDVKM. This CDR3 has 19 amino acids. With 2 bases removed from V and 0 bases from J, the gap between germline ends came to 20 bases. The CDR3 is CASSLPLRGSLSSYNEQFF. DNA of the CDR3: TGTGCCAGCAGTTTACCTCTTAGGGGCTCTCTTAGCTCCTACAATGAGCAGTTCTTC. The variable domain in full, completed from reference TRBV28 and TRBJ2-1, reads DVKVTQSSRYLVKRTGEKVFLECVQDMDHENMFWYRQDPGLGLRLIYFSYDVKMKEKGDIPEGYSVSREKKERFSLILESASTNQTSMYLCASSLPLRGSLSSYNEQFFGPGTRLTVL.